Listed below are T cell receptor beta chains from one sample, sequenced in a study of T cells in Graves' hyperthyroidism and ophthalmopathy. TCRdb analysed the multiplex PCR reads with MiXCR anew, one entry per CDR3 protein. The sample consists of about 400,000 distinct CDR3 sequences, 13% to 15% of them appearing once. The sequenced sample consisted of blood. These receptors came from a woman in her sixties or seventies with Graves' ophthalmopathy. Both conserved end residues are part of each CDR3. The order of the fields is J gene, clone size, V gene, D gene, CDR3 DNA, CDR3 protein. A D gene is named only where the DNA matches it firmly. Clone size is stated in some rows and not others, as once, few, many or a class when expanded.

j_call: TRBJ2-2
clone_size: many
v_call: TRBV20-1
d_call: TRBD2
cdr3_nt: TGCAGTGTGGCGGGGGAACACCTGGTAGACACCGGGGAGCTGTTTTTT
cdr3_aa: CSVAGEHLVDTGELFF

j_call: TRBJ2-5
clone_size: many
v_call: TRBV30
d_call: -
cdr3_nt: TGTGCCTGGAGTCCACGGGTGGGGGAGACCCAGTACTTC
cdr3_aa: CAWSPRVGETQYF

j_call: TRBJ2-7
clone_size: many
v_call: TRBV20-1
d_call: -
cdr3_nt: TGCAGTGCTGCCCGGGACGGAAACGACGAGCAGTACTTC
cdr3_aa: CSAARDGNDEQYF

j_call: TRBJ2-7
clone_size: many
v_call: TRBV12-3/TRBV12-4
d_call: -
cdr3_nt: TGTGCCAGCAGTTTAGTCCCGACAGGAGGCAACGAGCAGTACTTC
cdr3_aa: CASSLVPTGGNEQYF

j_call: TRBJ2-3
clone_size: -
v_call: TRBV10-3
d_call: -
cdr3_nt: TGTGCCACCTTGGGGGGAGTGGGAGATACGCAGTATTTT
cdr3_aa: CATLGGVGDTQYF

j_call: TRBJ1-2
clone_size: many
v_call: TRBV4-1
d_call: -
cdr3_nt: TGCGCCAGCAGCCAACCGGCAGGTACCTATGGCTACACCTTC
cdr3_aa: CASSQPAGTYGYTF

j_call: TRBJ2-2
clone_size: -
v_call: TRBV6-1
d_call: -
cdr3_nt: TGTGCCAGCAGCACGCAGGGGACTGACACCGGGGAGCTGTTTTTT
cdr3_aa: CASSTQGTDTGELFF

j_call: TRBJ1-5
clone_size: -
v_call: TRBV10-3
d_call: TRBD1
cdr3_nt: TGTGCCATCAGTTGGGACAGCGGGCAGCCCCAGCATTTT
cdr3_aa: CAISWDSGQPQHF

j_call: TRBJ2-1
clone_size: few
v_call: TRBV19
d_call: TRBD2
cdr3_nt: TGTGCCAGTGGCCCACAGGGACTAGCGGGCTACAATGAGCAGTTCTTC
cdr3_aa: CASGPQGLAGYNEQFF

j_call: TRBJ2-7
clone_size: many
v_call: TRBV12-3/TRBV12-4
d_call: -
cdr3_nt: TGTGCCAGCAGTTTAGCGGGCAGGGGTCCAAATTACGAGCAGTACTTC
cdr3_aa: CASSLAGRGPNYEQYF

j_call: TRBJ2-5
clone_size: many
v_call: TRBV30
d_call: TRBD2
cdr3_nt: TGTGCCTGGAGTCTCGGGACTATTCCCGAAGAGACCCAGTACTTC
cdr3_aa: CAWSLGTIPEETQYF

j_call: TRBJ2-1
clone_size: many
v_call: TRBV11-2
d_call: TRBD1
cdr3_nt: TGTGCCAGCAGCTCACGACAGGGGGCCTACAATGAGCAGTTCTTC
cdr3_aa: CASSSRQGAYNEQFF

j_call: TRBJ2-1
clone_size: -
v_call: TRBV19
d_call: -
cdr3_nt: TGTGCCAGTAGTATAGATCGGGGGCCTATTACCTACAATGAGCAGTTCTTC
cdr3_aa: CASSIDRGPITYNEQFF

j_call: TRBJ1-4
clone_size: -
v_call: TRBV28
d_call: -
cdr3_nt: TGTGCCAGCTACAAACGGTTACCTACTGGAAAACTGTTTTTT
cdr3_aa: CASYKRLPTGKLFF

j_call: TRBJ2-1
clone_size: few
v_call: TRBV7-9
d_call: -
cdr3_nt: TGTGCCAGCAGCTTAGGCCCAGGAGAGCAGTTCTTC
cdr3_aa: CASSLGPGEQFF

j_call: TRBJ2-7
clone_size: few
v_call: TRBV27
d_call: -
cdr3_nt: TGTGCCAGCAATTTACGCGGACGCTCCTACGAGCAGTACTTC
cdr3_aa: CASNLRGRSYEQYF

j_call: TRBJ2-1
clone_size: many
v_call: TRBV12-3/TRBV12-4
d_call: TRBD2
cdr3_nt: TGTGCCAGCAGGGCCAAGGGACTAGCGGGGAACAATGAGCAGTTCTTC
cdr3_aa: CASRAKGLAGNNEQFF

j_call: TRBJ2-1
clone_size: many
v_call: TRBV2
d_call: TRBD2
cdr3_nt: TGTGCCAGCAACCGAGGACTAGCGGGGTACAATGAGCAGTTCTTC
cdr3_aa: CASNRGLAGYNEQFF

j_call: TRBJ2-2
clone_size: -
v_call: TRBV6-1
d_call: -
cdr3_nt: TGTGCCACCCGGGATATGGATGACACCGGGGAGCTGTTTTTT
cdr3_aa: CATRDMDDTGELFF

j_call: TRBJ2-7
clone_size: once
v_call: TRBV29-1
d_call: -
cdr3_nt: TGCAGCGTTGAAGTTCCAGGCCCTAGAGAGCAGTACTTC
cdr3_aa: CSVEVPGPREQYF

j_call: TRBJ1-3
clone_size: -
v_call: TRBV5-1
d_call: -
cdr3_nt: TGCGCCAGCAGTCTCGAAAAGGGGACTGGAAACACCATATATTTT
cdr3_aa: CASSLEKGTGNTIYF

j_call: TRBJ2-1
clone_size: -
v_call: TRBV28
d_call: TRBD2
cdr3_nt: TGTGCCAGCAGCCGCCCTAGCGGGAGGCTTGAGCAGTTCTTC
cdr3_aa: CASSRPSGRLEQFF